These 25 T cell receptor beta chains came from one sample sequenced in a study of blood T cell repertoires in COVID-19. The assay was immunoSEQ multiplex PCR, and TCRdb's table has in-frame clones only and misses some. The table shows around 250,000 clones, with around 86% occurring only once. Sequencing was performed on peripheral blood. The receptors were sampled from a man aged 30 to 45 who had recovered from COVID-19.

The CDR3 DNA reads TGTGCCAGCAGCCCCCGAGCGGGGGGGGTCACAGATACGCAGTATTTT. This gives the protein CASSPRAGGVTDTQYF. This chain links TRBV7-6 with TRBJ2-3; TRBD2 matches 10 bases. The V and J ends lost 5 bases and 2 bases, in that order; junction bases with no gene match: 7. There are 16 residues in the CDR3. Germline CDR1 reads SGHVS; CDR2 reads FNYEAQ. The whole variable domain, filled in from reference TRBV7-6 and TRBJ2-3, reads GAGVSQSPRYKVTKRGQDVALRCDPISGHVSLYWYRQALGQGPEFLTYFNYEAQQDKSGLPNDRFSAERPEGSISTLTIQRTEQRDSAMYRCASSPRAGGVTDTQYFGPGTRLTVL.

Worth noting for this clone: Distinct nucleotide sequences in the sample also encode this CDR3. This chain joins TRBV7-9 and TRBJ2-1, with a possible D match to TRBD2 (6 bases). V was cut by 3 bases and J by 6 bases, with 9 bases left in between. Germline values: CDR1 SEHNR, CDR2 FQNEAQ (reference sequence). The CDR3 covers 13 residues. CDR3 amino acids: CASSFLGGNEQFF. The CDR3 region has the DNA TGTGCCAGCAGCTTTCTCGGGGGCAATGAGCAGTTCTTC.

This clone occurred a few times. V gene TRBV27 combines with J gene TRBJ1-6; TRBD1 aligns across 8 bases. The CDR3 loop spans 19 amino acids. The J segment lost 7 bases and the V segment lost 8 bases, leaving 22 bases of the junction unmatched. CDR1 MNHEY and CDR2 SMNVEV come from the germline V gene (reference sequence). CDR3 coding DNA: TGTGCCAGCTGTGCGCTACAGGGGGTGCGTAACACCCCGAATTCACCCCTCCACTTT. It translates to CASCALQGVRNTPNSPLHF.

V gene TRBV6-1 combines with J gene TRBJ1-1, with 9 positions matching TRBD1. The CDR3 spans 13 residues. J gave up 12 bases and V 2 bases, and 7 bases lay outside the gene matches. Per germline, CDR1 MNHNS and CDR2 SASEGT. CDR3 amino acids: CASSETGGTVSFF. The DNA for the CDR3 is TGTGCCAGCAGTGAAACAGGGGGCACTGTGTCTTTCTTT.

This clone was recorded once. The chain links TRBV2 to TRBJ2-2, with TRBD2 matching 7 bases. The trim removed 4 bases at V and 5 bases at J, leaving 4 bases unmatched. The CDR3 has 14 amino acids. The V gene's germline CDR1 is SNHLY and CDR2 FYNNEI. The CDR3 DNA sequence: TGTGCCAGCAGTGTGAGGGGAGGGACCGGGGAGCTGTTTTTT. Translation gives CASSVRGGTGELFF.

The chain has TRBV19 and TRBJ1-2, with TRBD1 identical over 9 bases. The V gene end was trimmed by 2 bases and the J gene end by 8 bases; junction bases not matched to a gene: 6. CDR3 length equals 14 residues. CDR1 and CDR2 from the germline V gene are LNHDA and SQIVND (reference sequence). Here the CDR3 reads CASSIRDRARGYTF. The CDR3 DNA follows: TGTGCCAGTAGTATACGGGACAGGGCTCGGGGCTACACCTTC.

J is TRBJ1-2 and V is TRBV1; TRBD1 is the table's D call, not checked against the DNA. TRBV1 is listed as a pseudogene. This CDR3 contains 16 residues. The CDR3 loop reads CTSSQGGGLCNYGYTF. The CDR3 DNA is TGCACCAGCAGCCAAGGAGGGGGCCTTTGCAACTATGGCTACACCTTC.

Only one count was recorded for this clone. The V call is TRBV9, the J call TRBJ2-3, with D possibly matching TRBD2 (6 bases). Looked up from germline, CDR1 is SGDLS and CDR2 is YYNGEE. CDR3 size: 14 residues. Trimming removed 2 bases at V and 1 base at J, with 8 bases between. CDR3 bases: TGTGCCAGCAGCGTGGGACTGGGCACAGATACGCAGTATTTT. Its translation is CASSVGLGTDTQYF.

This clone appeared a few times. This sequence joins TRBV7-2 and TRBJ2-2; a possible D gene is TRBD2 (6 bases). The germline CDR1 and CDR2 sequences are SGHTA and FQGNSA. The CDR3 is made up of 15 amino acids. The V and J ends lost 8 bases and 2 bases respectively, with 15 bases between them. The CDR3 sequence: CASYSWGTNTGELFF. CDR3 DNA sequence: TGTGCCAGCTATTCGTGGGGGACTAACACCGGGGAGCTGTTTTTT.

The chain is built from TRBV3-1 (or the pseudogene TRBV3-2) and TRBJ2-3; 13 bases agree with TRBD2. Germline values: CDR1 LGHDT, CDR2 YNNKEL (reference sequence). CDR3 size: 19 residues. V gave up 3 bases and J gave up 0 bases; unmatched junction bases: 9. CDR3 region: CASSHAGTSGVTSTDTQYF. Here the CDR3 DNA reads TGTGCCAGCAGCCACGCTGGGACTAGCGGGGTGACTAGCACAGATACGCAGTATTTT.

The CDR3 DNA reads TGTGCCAGTAGTCAGAGGGTCGGGGATCAGCCCCAGCATTTT. Translation: CASSQRVGDQPQHF. V usage is TRBV19 and J usage is TRBJ1-5; D not certain. The V end was cut by 5 bases, the J end by 5 bases, with 13 bases between. The CDR3 covers 14 residues. In germline, CDR1 is LNHDA, CDR2 SQIVND (reference sequence).

The rearrangement joins TRBV29-1 to TRBJ2-1; the match to TRBD1 covers 9 bases. CDR1 is SQVTM, CDR2 ANQGSEA, per germline. The CDR3 runs to 14 residues. Trimming took 8 bases from V and 7 from J; bases not matched to a gene: 12. This CDR3 is CSYEGQGIVNEQFF. CDR3 DNA sequence: TGCAGCTACGAAGGACAGGGGATTGTGAATGAGCAGTTCTTC.

The sample holds one count of this clone. This sequence may be a read error, since a much larger clone differs from it by one base. The chain joins TRBV28 to TRBJ1-2, with D possibly TRBD1 on 6 matching bases. Germline values: CDR1 MDHEN, CDR2 SYDVKM. The CDR3 covers 13 residues. V dropped 3 bases and J dropped 1 base, with 6 bases sitting between them. CDR3 sequence reads: CASSLDSNYGYTF. In DNA, the CDR3 is TGTGCCAGCAGTTTGGACAGTAACTATGGCTACACCTTC.

The chain has TRBV28 and TRBJ2-1; maybe TRBD2 (6 bases). CDR3 length equals 13 residues. V dropped 10 bases and J dropped 8 bases, with 18 bases sitting between them. From germline, CDR1 is MDHEN and CDR2 SYDVKM. Here the CDR3 reads CATCALLAHEQFF. The CDR3 region has the DNA TGTGCCACCTGTGCATTACTAGCACATGAGCAGTTCTTC.

The rearrangement links TRBV19 to TRBJ1-1; tentative D call: TRBD1 (6 bases). The CDR3 spans 13 residues. The V end lost 7 bases, the J end lost 5 bases, and 14 bases lay between the germline ends. Germline V gene lookup returns CDR1 LNHDA and CDR2 SQIVND (reference sequence). Here the CDR3 reads CASIQPGVTEAFF. The DNA for the CDR3 is TGTGCCAGTATTCAACCAGGGGTAACTGAAGCTTTCTTT. Using reference TRBV19 and TRBJ1-1 for the parts outside the CDR3, the full variable domain is DGGITQSPKYLFRKEGQNVTLSCEQNLNHDAMYWYRQDPGQGLRLIYYSQIVNDFQKGDIAEGYSVSREKKESFPLTVTSAQKNPTAFYLCASIQPGVTEAFFGQGTRLTVV.

This clone was detected once. CDR3 sequence reads: CASSSTGGAAYEQYF. For the CDR3, the DNA is TGTGCCAGCAGCTCCACAGGAGGGGCCGCCTACGAGCAGTACTTC. V is TRBV6-5 and J is TRBJ2-7; perhaps TRBD2 as D (6 bases). CDR3 length equals 15 residues. Per germline, CDR1 MNHEY and CDR2 SVGAGI. V dropped 6 bases and J dropped 2 bases, with 17 bases sitting between them.

As to this clone: Mismatch with germline at one junction end may stem from a read error. The chain combines TRBV4-2 with TRBJ1-4; TRBD1 agrees at 8 bases. This CDR3 is 15 amino acids long. Germline values: CDR1 LGHNA, CDR2 YNFKEQ. The CDR3 DNA reads as TGTGCCAGCAGCCAAGATTTAACAGGGGGACGTCTGAAAGTTTTT. This translates into CASSQDLTGGRLKVF.

The chain joins TRBV7-2 to TRBJ2-6; 7 nucleotides agree with TRBD2. Trimming took 4 bases from V and 4 from J; bases not matched to a gene: 22. This CDR3 region has 21 residues. Germline V gene sequence: CDR1 SGHTA, CDR2 FQGNSA. CDR3 nucleotides: TGTGCCAGCAGCTCAGCACTCGCGGGGGACTCCTTTCTGGGAGGGGCCAACGTCCTGACTTTC. The encoded protein is CASSSALAGDSFLGGANVLTF.

This clone was observed once. The V call is TRBV5-1, the J call TRBJ1-3; TRBD1 might be the D (5 bases). The CDR3 consists of 15 residues. V was cut by 0 bases and J by 10 bases, with 17 bases left in between. The germline gives CDR1 SGHRS, CDR2 YFSETQ. Here the CDR3 DNA reads TGCGCCAGCAGCTTGGCCGGCAGGGCCCTGGGGACCATATATTTT. Its protein is CASSLAGRALGTIYF.

The chain carries TRBV6-5 and TRBJ1-3, with D possibly matching TRBD1 (5 bases). This CDR3 has 14 residues. From germline, CDR1 is MNHEY and CDR2 SVGAGI. The germline V and J ends were trimmed by 5 bases and 11 bases, with 19 bases remaining between them. CDR3: CASSRDSPRGAIYF. The CDR3 DNA reads TGTGCCAGCAGTCGGGACTCCCCGCGGGGCGCCATATATTTT.

The chain couples TRBV7-2 to TRBJ1-5; TRBD1 might be the D (6 bases). Trimming took off 1 base at V and 4 bases at J, with 11 bases between the two ends. CDR1 and CDR2 (germline): SGHTA, FQGNSA. CDR3 length: 15 residues. This chain's CDR3 is CASSLVAQGNQPQHF. CDR3 in DNA: TGTGCCAGCAGCTTAGTCGCACAGGGTAATCAGCCCCAGCATTTT. Together with reference TRBV7-2 and TRBJ1-5, the CDR3 gives the full variable domain: GAGVSQSPSNKVTEKGKDVELRCDPISGHTALYWYRQSLGQGLEFLIYFQGNSAPDKSGLPSDRFSAERTGGSVSTLTIQRTQQEDSAVYLCASSLVAQGNQPQHFGDGTRLSIL.

The chain carries TRBV6-5 and TRBJ2-1, with 12 bases identical to TRBD2. CDR3 size: 15 residues. Germline V CDR1 and CDR2: MNHEY, SVGAGI. After removal of 6 bases from V and 2 bases from J, the junction contained 2 bases not matched to a gene. CDR3 in amino acids: CASRLAGGTYNEQFF. As DNA, the CDR3 is TGTGCCAGCAGACTAGCGGGGGGTACCTACAATGAGCAGTTCTTC.

The chain links TRBV2 to TRBJ2-3; TRBD2 matches 14 bases. Germline CDR1 reads SNHLY; CDR2 reads FYNNEI. The CDR3 consists of 14 residues. Trimming at V came to 8 bases and at J to 5 bases, leaving 3 bases not matched to a gene. The CDR3 DNA is TGTGCCAGCCGGACTAGCGGGGGGATAGATACGCAGTATTTT. This gives the protein CASRTSGGIDTQYF.

The chain carries TRBV7-9 and TRBJ2-2; tentatively, D is TRBD2 (6 bases). Germline V gene sequence: CDR1 SEHNR, CDR2 FQNEAQ (reference sequence). The CDR3 consists of 16 residues. V lost 7 bases, J lost 2 bases, and 17 bases lay in between. The CDR3 loop is CASTSRVGGNTGELFF. CDR3 coding DNA: TGTGCCAGCACCTCCCGGGTCGGGGGTAACACCGGGGAGCTGTTTTTT.

This clone has just one count. This chain uses TRBV5-1 with TRBJ1-2, with TRBD1 matching 9 bases. The ends lost 4 bases at V and 4 bases at J; junction bases unmatched: 5. The V gene's germline CDR1 is SGHRS and CDR2 YFSETQ. The CDR3 contains 14 residues. The CDR3 loop is CASSGGQGVYGYTF. CDR3 bases: TGCGCCAGCAGCGGGGGACAGGGAGTCTATGGCTACACCTTC.